This record looks at one T cell receptor beta chain sequence and its context. Antigen: not known. The TCRbeta library incorporated unique molecular identifiers. TCRdb reprocessed the PCR reads via MiXCR and lists one record per CDR3 protein. The sample lists 200,000 to 250,000 distinct CDR3 sequences; around 9.9% were seen once. This entry belongs to a study of T-cell reconstitution after alpha-beta-depleted transplantation in children. Study-level findings and limits: By about two months after transplant, alpha-beta T cells reportedly arose from several hundred graft clones that had expanded.

Deletions cut 2 bases from V and 7 bases from J, with 18 bases between. The CDR3 loop spans 15 amino acids. The receptor was isolated from a child less than two years old with acute myeloid leukemia, due to receive a stem cell transplant. Material: PBMCs, obtained before TCRalphabeta/CD19-depleted stem cell transplant. This sequence joins TRBV23-1 and TRBJ2-7, with a tentative D call TRBD2 (6 bases). TRBV23-1 is placed among ORFs of uncertain function. CDR3 nucleotide sequence: TGCGCCAGCAGTCAAGGGGCGGGACGTTCGTTGGAGCAGTACTTC. This translates into CASSQGAGRSLEQYF.